This entry is about one T cell receptor beta chain. Antigen unknown. CDR1 is SGHRS and CDR2 is YFSETQ in the germline V gene. The CDR3 has 16 amino acids. The V end lost 0 bases, the J end lost 3 bases, and 15 bases lay between the germline ends. This table comes from immunoSEQ multiplex PCR, and its TCRdb copy is limited to in-frame clones, with some not included. Of 10,000 or so clones detected, 88% appear once; the ten largest clones hold more than 6%. This sample is part of a study of pediatric ulcerative colitis. Study-level points and caveats: A couple of rectal CDR3 clonotypes occurred in all ulcerative colitis patients.

Input material: blood. The chain has TRBV5-1 and TRBJ1-2; weak D call: TRBD1 (5 bases). This receptor was taken from a girl aged 10 to 17 with moderate ulcerative colitis. This CDR3 is CASSLAWGREDYGYTF. CDR3 sequence (DNA): TGCGCCAGCAGCTTGGCTTGGGGCAGGGAGGACTATGGCTACACCTTC. The whole variable domain, remainder taken from reference TRBV5-1 and TRBJ1-2, is KAGVTQTPRYLIKTRGQQVTLSCSPISGHRSVSWYQQTPGQGLQFLFEYFSETQRNKGNFPGRFSGRQFSNSRSEMNVSTLELGDSALYLCASSLAWGREDYGYTFGSGTRLTVV.